Ten or more counts support the clone carrying this T cell receptor beta chain. The antigen remains unidentified. The CDR3 covers 15 residues. Germline CDR1 and CDR2: DFQATT and SNEGSKA (reference sequence). V shed 2 bases and J 6 bases; nucleotides not matched to a gene: 9. The library targeted TCRbeta and was prepared with unique molecular identifiers. TCRdb recomputed calls from the PCR reads with MiXCR, one row per CDR3 protein. The sample carries roughly 500,000 distinct CDR3 sequences, about 10% recorded once. This specimen comes from a study of T-cell reconstitution after alpha-beta-depleted transplantation in children. The study, taken as a whole, reports: T cells produced anew were the main source of T-cell counts and diversity one year after transplant.

The receptor was isolated from a child aged 2-15 years with inherited bone marrow failure, due to receive a stem cell transplant. Source: PBMCs, taken before TCRalphabeta/CD19-depleted stem cell transplant. The chain has TRBV20-1 and TRBJ2-7; 11 positions match TRBD2. CDR3 in amino acids: CSARSPTGLAVEQYF. CDR3 bases: TGCAGTGCTAGATCACCGACGGGACTAGCGGTCGAGCAGTACTTC.